The 26 T cell receptor beta chains below all came from one sample that was sequenced in a study of blood T cell repertoires in COVID-19 (dated by TCRdb to 2020 to 2021). The library was produced with the immunoSEQ multiplex PCR assay. This immuneACCESS table, as held by TCRdb, lists in-frame sequences with V and J called but not all clones. Of the missing ones, under half trace to an unresolved V gene in checked studies; the others have no known cause. The sample table records about 240,000 clones; roughly 80% of these occur just once. Jointly, the top ten make up around 9.9% of the sample. Sample: peripheral blood. These receptors were taken from a woman of 80 years or more with acute or convalescent COVID-19.

This sequence joins TRBV7-3 and TRBJ2-3, with TRBD2 as a possible D gene (6 bases). Per the germline V gene, CDR1 is SGHTA and CDR2 is FQGTGA. This CDR3 has 14 residues. Trimming removed 4 bases at V and 3 bases at J, with 11 bases between. The CDR3 coding sequence is TGTGCCAGCAGCTCGGGACTGGAAACAGATACGCAGTATTTT. Translation gives CASSSGLETDTQYF. Together with reference TRBV7-3 and TRBJ2-3, the CDR3 gives the full variable domain: GAGVSQTPSNKVTEKGKYVELRCDPISGHTALYWYRQSLGQGPEFLIYFQGTGAADDSGLPNDRFFAVRPEGSVSTLKIQRTERGDSAVYLCASSSGLETDTQYFGPGTRLTVL.

The chain combines TRBV19 with TRBJ1-5; TRBD1 aligns across 10 bases. CDR3 length: 15 residues. CDR1 is LNHDA and CDR2 is SQIVND in the germline V gene (reference sequence). The J segment lost 3 bases and the V segment lost 6 bases, leaving 5 bases of the junction unmatched. CDR3 nucleotides: TGTGCCAGTAGCCTGGACAGGGGGTTCAATCAGCCCCAGCATTTT. It is translated as CASSLDRGFNQPQHF.

J is TRBJ1-1 and V is TRBV12-5, with 8 bases matching TRBD1. Trimming removed 4 bases from V and 1 base from J; junction bases left unmatched: 5. CDR3 length equals 15 residues. Germline CDR1 and CDR2: LGHNT and FRNRAP. The CDR3 sequence is CASGSRGRENTEAFF. The DNA for the CDR3 is TGTGCTAGTGGTTCCAGGGGGCGTGAGAACACTGAAGCTTTCTTT.

This clone appeared a single time. CDR3 in amino acids: CASSIDLLEGRELFF. CDR3 DNA sequence: TGTGCCAGTAGTATAGATCTATTGGAGGGACGGGAGCTGTTTTTT. The chain couples TRBV19 to TRBJ2-2; maybe TRBD2 (6 bases). Trimming pared 0 bases from V and 9 bases from J, leaving 14 bases between. The CDR3 contains 15 residues. CDR1 and CDR2 (germline): LNHDA, SQIVND (reference sequence).

Points on this clone: The sample has other DNA sequences that encode this CDR3 too. The chain recombines TRBV5-1 with TRBJ2-1; TRBD1 matches at 7 bases. Per the germline V gene, CDR1 is SGHRS and CDR2 is YFSETQ. Trimming took 3 bases from V and 0 from J; bases not matched to a gene: 3. There are 15 residues in the CDR3. CDR3 sequence reads: CASSSSGGSYNEQFF. CDR3 bases: TGCGCCAGCAGCTCCTCAGGGGGCTCCTACAATGAGCAGTTCTTC. The complete variable domain, with remaining parts taken from reference TRBV5-1 and TRBJ2-1, reads KAGVTQTPRYLIKTRGQQVTLSCSPISGHRSVSWYQQTPGQGLQFLFEYFSETQRNKGNFPGRFSGRQFSNSRSEMNVSTLELGDSALYLCASSSSGGSYNEQFFGPGTRLTVL.

The rearrangement links TRBV5-1 to TRBJ1-1, with 8 bases aligning to TRBD1. Germline CDR1 is SGHRS and CDR2 is YFSETQ. V shed 1 base and J 4 bases; nucleotides not matched to a gene: 6. The CDR3 loop spans 15 amino acids. The CDR3 here is CASSLFGQGATEAFF. The CDR3 region has the DNA TGCGCCAGCAGCTTGTTTGGGCAGGGGGCCACTGAAGCTTTCTTT.

This chain connects TRBV6-5 to TRBJ1-6, with TRBD1 as a possible D gene (5 bases). There are 16 residues in the CDR3. V was trimmed by 4 bases and J by 11 bases, leaving 21 bases between them. Germline assignment: CDR1 MNHEY and CDR2 SVGAGI. Written as DNA, the CDR3 is TGTGCCAGCAGTTCCCCGGGGCGCGGGGATCGCCCACCCCTCCACTTT. Translated, it gives CASSSPGRGDRPPLHF.

This chain connects TRBV7-3 to TRBJ1-5; TRBD1 aligns across 9 bases. V shed 5 bases and J 0 bases; nucleotides not matched to a gene: 8. The CDR3 runs to 17 residues. Germline V gene sequence: CDR1 SGHTA, CDR2 FQGTGA. The DNA for the CDR3 is TGTGCCAGCAGCGGGGACAGGGTCATATATAGCAATCAGCCCCAGCATTTT. As protein: CASSGDRVIYSNQPQHF.

For this clone: Mismatch with germline at one junction end may stem from a read error. J is TRBJ2-5 and V is TRBV7-7; a weak D match, TRBD2 (6 bases). Germline-derived CDR1 and CDR2 are SSHAT and FNYEAQ (reference sequence). The CDR3 totals 15 residues. The DNA of the CDR3 is TGTGCTAGCAGCTCTGGGGCGGGGACGGGGGAGACCCAGTACTTC. Residues: CASSSGAGTGETQYF.

The chain is built from TRBV5-4 and TRBJ1-1; D not resolved. The germline V gene has CDR1 SGHNT and CDR2 YYREEE (reference sequence). The CDR3 extends over 13 amino acids. V lost 3 bases to trimming and J lost 1 base, with 7 bases between them. The CDR3 coding sequence is TGTGCCAGCAGCTCGACACGGAACACTGAAGCTTTCTTT. Translating it yields CASSSTRNTEAFF.

In its sample, this clone was seen once. The chain couples TRBV5-4 to TRBJ1-6, with 7 bases aligning to TRBD1. CDR1 is SGHNT and CDR2 is YYREEE in the germline V gene (reference sequence). V shed 0 bases and J 10 bases; nucleotides not matched to a gene: 10. The CDR3 runs to 16 residues. The CDR3 here is CASSLGSGGPRSPLHF. CDR3 nucleotide sequence: TGTGCCAGCAGCTTGGGATCAGGGGGGCCTCGGTCACCCCTCCACTTT.

V is TRBV19 and J is TRBJ1-4, with a tentative D call TRBD1 (5 bases). The CDR3 has 14 amino acids. The germline gives CDR1 LNHDA, CDR2 SQIVND (reference sequence). Trimming pared 4 bases from V and 8 bases from J, leaving 14 bases between. The CDR3 DNA is TGTGCCAGTAGTACCCAGGGTTACTCCGAAAAACTGTTTTTT. This sequence encodes CASSTQGYSEKLFF.

This chain joins TRBV2 and TRBJ2-2, with a tentative D call TRBD1 (6 bases). CDR1 and CDR2 (germline): SNHLY, FYNNEI. Trimming pared 8 bases from V and 4 bases from J, leaving 17 bases between. The CDR3 runs to 15 residues. This CDR3 is CASAQGSVGTGELFF. In DNA form, the CDR3 reads TGTGCCAGCGCTCAGGGGTCGGTGGGCACCGGGGAGCTGTTTTTT. Full variable domain (missing parts from reference TRBV2 and TRBJ2-2): EPEVTQTPSHQVTQMGQEVILRCVPISNHLYFYWYRQILGQKVEFLVSFYNNEISEKSEIFDDQFSVERPDGSNFTLKIRSTKLEDSAMYFCASAQGSVGTGELFFGEGSRLTVL.

This clone was counted a single time. The chain combines TRBV7-9 with TRBJ1-1; 8 positions agree with TRBD1. Germline-derived CDR1 and CDR2 are SEHNR and FQNEAQ (reference sequence). J was trimmed by 4 bases and V by 5 bases; bases with no gene match: 9. This CDR3 spans 15 amino acids. CDR3 nucleotide sequence: TGTGCCAGCAGCCGCGGACAGGGACTCTCCACTGAAGCTTTCTTT. It encodes CASSRGQGLSTEAFF.

DNA for the CDR3: TGTGCCAGCAGCTTAGCGGTAGTGGTCCAAGAGACCCAGTACTTC. As protein: CASSLAVVVQETQYF. The J gene is TRBJ2-5, the V gene TRBV11-2; D ambiguous. Germline lookup yields CDR1 SGHAT and CDR2 FQNNGV. The CDR3 runs to 15 residues. Trimming shortened V by 1 base and J by 1 base, and 10 bases separated the two germline ends.

This chain connects TRBV10-3 to TRBJ2-1; 10 nucleotides match TRBD2. The J segment lost 11 bases and the V segment lost 6 bases, leaving 13 bases of the junction unmatched. Germline V gene data show CDR1 as ENHRY and CDR2 as SYGVKD. CDR3 length: 15 amino acids. CDR3 region: CAISVSGGAGEKQFF. DNA of the CDR3: TGTGCCATCAGCGTCAGCGGGGGGGCGGGGGAGAAGCAGTTCTTC.

This rearrangement joins TRBV30 to TRBJ1-6, with TRBD1 matching over 7 bases. CDR1 GTSNPN and CDR2 SVGIG come from the germline V gene (reference sequence). This CDR3 is built from 13 residues. Unmatched junction bases numbered 8, after V lost 5 bases and J lost 10 bases. The CDR3 protein is CAWVGQARSPLHF. The CDR3, as DNA: TGTGCCTGGGTCGGACAGGCCAGATCACCCCTCCACTTT.

As to this clone: This same CDR3 is encoded by further DNA sequences in the sample. The genes are TRBV5-6 and TRBJ2-6; D perhaps matches TRBD1 (6 bases). V lost 0 bases and J lost 0, with 7 bases in between. Germline CDR1 SGHDT, CDR2 YYEEEE. This CDR3 is built from 16 residues. The CDR3, as DNA: TGTGCCAGCAGCTTGGCCAGGGGCTCTGGGGCCAACGTCCTGACTTTC. Translated, it gives CASSLARGSGANVLTF.

About this clone itself: At the DNA level, this CDR3 is encoded by other sequences in the same sample as well. The rearrangement uses TRBV10-3 and TRBJ1-5; a possible D gene is TRBD1 (6 bases). Looked up from germline, CDR1 is ENHRY and CDR2 is SYGVKD. The CDR3 is 12 amino acids. Trimming shortened V by 10 bases and J by 4 bases, and 11 bases separated the two germline ends. This chain's CDR3 is CATNQGNQPQHF. Written as DNA, the CDR3 is TGTGCCACCAACCAGGGGAATCAGCCCCAGCATTTT.

The chain is built from TRBV11-2 and TRBJ1-2, with D tentatively TRBD1 (6 bases). The germline V and J ends were trimmed by 0 bases and 7 bases, with 12 bases remaining between them. CDR3 length: 14 residues. Germline V gene sequence: CDR1 SGHAT, CDR2 FQNNGV. CDR3 sequence: CASSLDGTGLGYTF. CDR3 bases: TGTGCCAGCAGCTTAGACGGCACAGGGCTTGGCTACACCTTC.

J is TRBJ1-2 and V is TRBV2, with 9 bases lining up with TRBD1. Germline V CDR1 and CDR2: SNHLY, FYNNEI. This CDR3 is built from 12 residues. Trimming removed 11 bases from V and 3 bases from J; junction bases left unmatched: 4. In DNA form, the CDR3 reads TGTGCCGGAAGACAGGGGGACTATGGCTACACCTTC. Residues: CAGRQGDYGYTF. Complete variable domain (other parts from reference TRBV2 and TRBJ1-2): EPEVTQTPSHQVTQMGQEVILRCVPISNHLYFYWYRQILGQKVEFLVSFYNNEISEKSEIFDDQFSVERPDGSNFTLKIRSTKLEDSAMYFCAGRQGDYGYTFGSGTRLTVV.

J is TRBJ1-5 and V is TRBV10-3; 9 nucleotides match TRBD1. V lost 2 bases, J lost 2 bases, and 1 base stayed unmatched. Germline CDR1 is ENHRY and CDR2 is SYGVKD. The CDR3 sequence is 15 residues long. CDR3 sequence (DNA): TGTGCCATCAGTGAGCGGGACAGGGGCAATCAGCCCCAGCATTTT. This gives the protein CAISERDRGNQPQHF.

The V gene is TRBV7-2, the J gene TRBJ2-7, with D possibly TRBD1 on 6 matching bases. The CDR3 contains 16 residues. V gave up 5 bases and J gave up 0 bases, with 17 bases separating them. CDR1 and CDR2 (germline): SGHTA, FQGNSA. CDR3 in DNA: TGTGCCAGCAGCCAGGGGCCATCGAAGAGCTCCTACGAGCAGTACTTC. Translated, it gives CASSQGPSKSSYEQYF.

This chain joins TRBV7-8 and TRBJ2-1; TRBD1 matches at 7 bases. The CDR3 totals 16 residues. The ends lost 3 bases at V and 1 base at J; junction bases unmatched: 6. Germline values: CDR1 SGHVS, CDR2 FQNEAQ. The CDR3 region is CASSFTSRGSYNEQFF. The DNA of the CDR3 is TGTGCCAGCAGCTTCACTTCCAGGGGGTCCTACAATGAGCAGTTCTTC.

The chain has TRBV6-5 and TRBJ1-1; D perhaps matches TRBD1 (5 bases). Germline V gene lookup returns CDR1 MNHEY and CDR2 SVGAGI. V lost 6 bases to trimming and J lost 5 bases, with 19 bases between them. The CDR3 runs 15 residues. The CDR3 bases are TGTGCCAGCAGCCACTCGGGGGTCTCGGCTACTGAAGCTTTCTTT. Protein product: CASSHSGVSATEAFF.

CDR3 amino acids: CASSQPTSGVGNEQFF. The CDR3 DNA is TGTGCCAGCAGCCAACCGACTAGCGGGGTGGGTAATGAGCAGTTCTTC. The V and J genes are TRBV4-2 and TRBJ2-1, with 11 bases aligning to TRBD2. V dropped 2 bases and J dropped 7; count of bases not matched to a gene: 7. This CDR3 has 16 amino acids. Germline V gives CDR1 LGHNA, CDR2 YNFKEQ.